The clone carrying this TCR beta chain came up a few times. Its antigen is still unknown. The CDR3 sequence is 15 residues long. Germline CDR1 reads KGHDR; CDR2 reads SFDVKD. Trimming left V 9 bases short and J 1 base short, with 17 bases between. The record originates from a study of T-cell memory formation after mild COVID-19. Study-wide results and caveats: Mainly CM and EM harbored the contracting CD4+ clones; mainly EMRA harbored the CD8+ ones.

cDNA libraries for TCR alpha and TCR beta, carrying sample barcodes and UMIs, came from 5'RACE with constant-segment primers. Each CDR3 protein gets one entry after TCRdb re-called the 5' RACE reads with MiXCR. The table shows fewer than 550,000 distinct CDR3 sequences, with approximately 20% occurring only once. The rearrangement uses TRBV24-1 and TRBJ2-5; no reliable D call. Sequencing was performed on PBMCs or a T cell subset sorted from them (not recorded which). This receptor was taken from an adult woman who had mild COVID-19 (a few samples of this study predate the infection). Cell type and time point are not known. The CDR3 spells CATSPGGIAQETQYF. The CDR3 DNA is TGTGCCACCTCCCCAGGCGGAATAGCCCAAGAGACCCAGTACTTC.